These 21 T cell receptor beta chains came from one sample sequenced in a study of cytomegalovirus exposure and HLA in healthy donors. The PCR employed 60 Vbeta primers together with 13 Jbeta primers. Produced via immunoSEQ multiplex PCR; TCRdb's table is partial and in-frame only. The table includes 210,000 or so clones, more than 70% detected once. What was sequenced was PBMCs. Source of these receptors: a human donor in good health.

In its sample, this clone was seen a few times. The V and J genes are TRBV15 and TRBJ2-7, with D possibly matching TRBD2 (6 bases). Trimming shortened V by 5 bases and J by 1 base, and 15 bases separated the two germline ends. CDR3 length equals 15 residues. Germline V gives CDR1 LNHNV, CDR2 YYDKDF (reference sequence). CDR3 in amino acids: CATSGGERFSYEQYF. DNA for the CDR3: TGTGCCACCAGCGGCGGGGAGCGCTTTTCCTACGAGCAGTACTTC.

CDR3 nucleotide sequence: TGTGCCAGTAGTATAGATAGCGGAACCTACGAGCAGTACTTC. Protein product: CASSIDSGTYEQYF. The chain recombines TRBV19 with TRBJ2-7; D might be TRBD2 (6 bases). Germline lookup yields CDR1 LNHDA and CDR2 SQIVND (reference sequence). The CDR3 covers 14 residues. Trimming shortened V by 0 bases and J by 2 bases, and 8 bases separated the two germline ends.

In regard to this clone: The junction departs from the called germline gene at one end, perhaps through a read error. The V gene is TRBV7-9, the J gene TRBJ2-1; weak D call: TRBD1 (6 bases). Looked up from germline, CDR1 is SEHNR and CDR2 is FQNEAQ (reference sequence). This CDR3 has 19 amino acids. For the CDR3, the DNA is TGTTCCAGCAGCTTAGGTCTGGGGACAATCGTAAGCTCCTACAATGAGCAGTTCTTC. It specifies CSSSLGLGTIVSSYNEQFF.

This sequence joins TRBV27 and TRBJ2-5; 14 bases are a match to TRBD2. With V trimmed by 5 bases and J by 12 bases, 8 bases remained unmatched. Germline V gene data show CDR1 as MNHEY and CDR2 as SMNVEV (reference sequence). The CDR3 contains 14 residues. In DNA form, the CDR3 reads TGTGCCAGCAGTCCTAGGACTAGCGGGGGGAGGGAGTACTTC. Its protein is CASSPRTSGGREYF.

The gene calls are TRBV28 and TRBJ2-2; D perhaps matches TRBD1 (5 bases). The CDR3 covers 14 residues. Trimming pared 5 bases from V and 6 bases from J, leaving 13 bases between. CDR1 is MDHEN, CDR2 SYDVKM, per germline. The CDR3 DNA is TGTGCCAGCAGTAGGGGTACGAGCGCCGGGGAGCTGTTTTTT. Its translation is CASSRGTSAGELFF.

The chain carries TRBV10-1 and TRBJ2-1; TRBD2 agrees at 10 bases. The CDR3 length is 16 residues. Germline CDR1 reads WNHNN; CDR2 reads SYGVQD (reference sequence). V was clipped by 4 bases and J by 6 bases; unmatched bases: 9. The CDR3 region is CASSVLAGVVVNEQFF. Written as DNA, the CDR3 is TGCGCCAGCAGTGTTCTAGCGGGAGTGGTTGTCAATGAGCAGTTCTTC.

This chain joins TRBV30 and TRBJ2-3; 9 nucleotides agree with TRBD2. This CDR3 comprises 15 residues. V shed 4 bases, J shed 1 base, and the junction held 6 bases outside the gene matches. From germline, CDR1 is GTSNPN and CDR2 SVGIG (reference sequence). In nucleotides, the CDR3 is TGTGCCTGGACCTCCCTAGCGGGGCGCACAGATACGCAGTATTTT. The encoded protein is CAWTSLAGRTDTQYF.

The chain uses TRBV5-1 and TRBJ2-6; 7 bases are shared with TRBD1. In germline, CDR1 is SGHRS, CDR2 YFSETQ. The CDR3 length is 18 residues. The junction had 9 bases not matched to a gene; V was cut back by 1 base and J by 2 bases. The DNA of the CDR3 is TGCGCCAGCAGCTTGTCTGCGCCAAGGGGGCCTGGGGCCAACGTCCTGACTTTC. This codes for CASSLSAPRGPGANVLTF.

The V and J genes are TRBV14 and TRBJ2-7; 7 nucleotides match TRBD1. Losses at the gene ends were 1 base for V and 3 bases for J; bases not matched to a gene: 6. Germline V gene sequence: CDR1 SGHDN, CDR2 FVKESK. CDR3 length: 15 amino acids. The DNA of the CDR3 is TGTGCCAGCAGCCAAGGAACAGGGGTTTTCTACGAGCAGTACTTC. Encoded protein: CASSQGTGVFYEQYF. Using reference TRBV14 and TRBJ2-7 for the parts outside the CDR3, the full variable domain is EAGVTQFPSHSVIEKGQTVTLRCDPISGHDNLYWYRRVMGKEIKFLLHFVKESKQDESGMPNNRFLAERTGGTYSTLKVQPAELEDSGVYFCASSQGTGVFYEQYFGPGTRLTVT.

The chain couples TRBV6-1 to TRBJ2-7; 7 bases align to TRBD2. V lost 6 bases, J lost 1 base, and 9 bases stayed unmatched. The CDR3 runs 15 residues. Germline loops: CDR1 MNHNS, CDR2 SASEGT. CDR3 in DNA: TGTGCCAGCAGCCGACCGGGAGGACCTTCCTACGAGCAGTACTTC. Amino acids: CASSRPGGPSYEQYF.

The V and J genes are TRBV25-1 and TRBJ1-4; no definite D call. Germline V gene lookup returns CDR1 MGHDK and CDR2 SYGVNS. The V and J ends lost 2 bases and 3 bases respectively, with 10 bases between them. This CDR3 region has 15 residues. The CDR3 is CASSEVTGSNEKLFF. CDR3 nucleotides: TGTGCCAGCAGTGAAGTAACGGGGTCTAATGAAAAACTGTTTTTT.

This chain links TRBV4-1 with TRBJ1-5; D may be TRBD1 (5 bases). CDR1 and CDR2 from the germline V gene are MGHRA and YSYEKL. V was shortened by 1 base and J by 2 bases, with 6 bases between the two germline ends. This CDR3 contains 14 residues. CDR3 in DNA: TGCGCCAGCAGCCAAGTCAGGGGCAATCAGCCCCAGCATTTT. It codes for CASSQVRGNQPQHF.

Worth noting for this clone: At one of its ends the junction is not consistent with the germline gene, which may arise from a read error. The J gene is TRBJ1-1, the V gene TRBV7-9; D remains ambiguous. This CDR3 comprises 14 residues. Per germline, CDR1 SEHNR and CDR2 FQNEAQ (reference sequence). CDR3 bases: TGTTCCAGCAGCTTAGTGGGCGTCCACACTGAAGCTTTCTTT. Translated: CSSSLVGVHTEAFF.

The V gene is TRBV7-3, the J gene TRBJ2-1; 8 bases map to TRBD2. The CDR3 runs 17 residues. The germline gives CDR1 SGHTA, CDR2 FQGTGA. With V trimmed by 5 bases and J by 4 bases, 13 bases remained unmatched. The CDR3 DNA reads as TGTGCCAGCAGCCCCCATGTTGCGGGAGGAGGGTACAATGAGCAGTTCTTC. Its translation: CASSPHVAGGGYNEQFF. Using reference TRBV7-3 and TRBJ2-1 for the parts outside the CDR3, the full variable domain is GAGVSQTPSNKVTEKGKYVELRCDPISGHTALYWYRQSLGQGPEFLIYFQGTGAADDSGLPNDRFFAVRPEGSVSTLKIQRTERGDSAVYLCASSPHVAGGGYNEQFFGPGTRLTVL.

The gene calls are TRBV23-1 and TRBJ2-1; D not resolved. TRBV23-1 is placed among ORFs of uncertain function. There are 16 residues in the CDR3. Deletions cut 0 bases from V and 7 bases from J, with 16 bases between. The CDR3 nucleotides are TGCGCCAGCAGTCAATCCCCCTCTCTAAAATCGAATGAGCAGTTCTTC. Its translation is CASSQSPSLKSNEQFF.

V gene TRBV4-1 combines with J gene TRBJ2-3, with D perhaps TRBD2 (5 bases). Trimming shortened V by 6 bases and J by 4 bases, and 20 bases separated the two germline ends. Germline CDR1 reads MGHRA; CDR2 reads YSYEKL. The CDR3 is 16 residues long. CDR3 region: CASSKLWTERADTQYF. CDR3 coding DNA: TGCGCCAGCAGTAAGCTCTGGACTGAACGGGCAGATACGCAGTATTTT.

The CDR3 spells CASSLERAYGYTF. Written as DNA, the CDR3 is TGCGCCAGCAGCTTAGAGAGGGCTTATGGCTACACCTTC. The chain recombines TRBV5-1 with TRBJ1-2; D remains unclear. The CDR3 is 13 residues long. V dropped 2 bases and J dropped 5 bases, with 10 bases sitting between them. In germline, CDR1 is SGHRS, CDR2 YFSETQ.

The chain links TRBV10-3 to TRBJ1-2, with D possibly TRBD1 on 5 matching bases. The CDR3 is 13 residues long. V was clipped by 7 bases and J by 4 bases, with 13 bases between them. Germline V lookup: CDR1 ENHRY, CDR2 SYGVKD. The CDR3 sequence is CAINDGGAYGYTF. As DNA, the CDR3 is TGTGCCATCAACGACGGGGGAGCCTATGGCTACACCTTC.

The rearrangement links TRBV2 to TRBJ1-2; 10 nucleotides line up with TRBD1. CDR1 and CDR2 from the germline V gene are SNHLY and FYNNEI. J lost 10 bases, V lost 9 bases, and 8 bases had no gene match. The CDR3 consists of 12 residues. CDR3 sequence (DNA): TGTGCCAGGAACGACAGGGGGCATGACTACACCTTC. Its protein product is CARNDRGHDYTF.

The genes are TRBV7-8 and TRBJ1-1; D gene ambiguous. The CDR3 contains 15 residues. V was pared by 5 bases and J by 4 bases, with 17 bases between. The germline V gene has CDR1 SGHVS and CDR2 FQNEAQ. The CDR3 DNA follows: TGTGCCAGCAGCCCCCGGGTCGTTCGGGTCACTGAAGCTTTCTTT. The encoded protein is CASSPRVVRVTEAFF.

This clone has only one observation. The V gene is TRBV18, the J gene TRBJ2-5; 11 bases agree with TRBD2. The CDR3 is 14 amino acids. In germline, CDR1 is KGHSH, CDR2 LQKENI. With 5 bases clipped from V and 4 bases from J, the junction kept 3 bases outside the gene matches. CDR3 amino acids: CASSKGLAGETQYF. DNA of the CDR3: TGTGCCAGCTCAAAAGGACTAGCGGGAGAGACCCAGTACTTC.